This T cell receptor beta chain was identified during a study of cytomegalovirus exposure and HLA in healthy donors. Each donor's status was that of a healthy bone marrow donor. Findings and caveats of the study: Later on, a genetic analysis was performed. It linked a missense variant in DCLRE1C with V- and J-gene trimming of TCR beta.

The PCR contained 60 Vbeta and 13 Jbeta primers. TCRdb's table, derived via immunoSEQ multiplex PCR, lists solely in-frame clones and lacks some. The sample lists 150,000 to 200,000 clones, more than 65% occurring once. About this clone itself: Antigen unknown.

The source material was PBMCs. This sequence was found in a man aged 18 to 29 in good health and CMV-seropositive.

The CDR3 reads CASSVSSGGYGEKLFF. In DNA form, the CDR3 reads TGTGCCAGCAGCGTAAGCTCCGGGGGGTATGGTGAAAAACTGTTTTTT. The gene calls are TRBV11-2 and TRBJ1-4, with a tentative D call TRBD1 (5 bases). The length of the CDR3 is 16 residues. V dropped 5 bases and J dropped 7 bases, with 20 bases sitting between them. Germline lookup yields CDR1 SGHAT and CDR2 FQNNGV.